A single sample gave rise to the 8 T cell receptor beta chains below, sequenced in a study of CD8 T cells in ankylosing spondylitis. General observations from the study: For ankylosing spondylitis blood, a TCR beta motif of fewer than 10 highly homologous variants appeared characteristic.

These TCRs are of unknown antigen specificity. TCRdb independently ran MiXCR on the 5' RACE reads; one entry per CDR3 protein. This table has about 500,000 distinct CDR3 sequences, roughly 13% appearing once. The specimen sequenced was blood, either unsorted or a sorted T cell fraction (not recorded which). These TCRs come from a male donor with ankylosing spondylitis.

The chain links TRBV5-1 to TRBJ2-6, with a possible D match to TRBD1 (6 bases). The germline V gene has CDR1 SGHRS and CDR2 YFSETQ. The CDR3 covers 19 residues. V was shortened by 2 bases and J by 0 bases, with 18 bases between the two germline ends. For the CDR3, the DNA is TGCGCCAGCAGCTTTAGGGCCGGGACACCGATCTCTGGGGCCAACGTCCTGACTTTC. This translates into CASSFRAGTPISGANVLTF. Full variable domain (missing parts from reference TRBV5-1 and TRBJ2-6): KAGVTQTPRYLIKTRGQQVTLSCSPISGHRSVSWYQQTPGQGLQFLFEYFSETQRNKGNFPGRFSGRQFSNSRSEMNVSTLELGDSALYLCASSFRAGTPISGANVLTFGAGSRLTVL.

This clonotype was seen many times. The genes are TRBV15 and TRBJ1-6; D is unresolved. Germline V gene lookup returns CDR1 LNHNV and CDR2 YYDKDF (reference sequence). The CDR3 covers 13 residues. Trimming stripped 0 bases from V and 7 bases from J, with 4 bases between. The CDR3 nucleotides read TGTGCCACCAGCAGAGATCCGAATTCACCCCTCCACTTT. This sequence encodes CATSRDPNSPLHF.

Ten or more counts support this clonotype. The V gene is TRBV7-9, the J gene TRBJ1-5; D is unclear. Germline loops: CDR1 SEHNR, CDR2 FQNEAQ (reference sequence). The V end was cut by 0 bases, the J end by 7 bases, with 7 bases between. CDR3 size: 13 residues. CDR3 amino acids: CASSLALGQPQHF. CDR3 in DNA: TGTGCCAGCAGCTTAGCTCTGGGGCAGCCCCAGCATTTT.

This clonotype showed up many times. The chain combines TRBV5-1 with TRBJ2-1; 15 nucleotides line up with TRBD2. V was pared by 4 bases and J by 3 bases, with 8 bases of the junction left unmatched. Germline V gene sequence: CDR1 SGHRS, CDR2 YFSETQ. The CDR3 loop spans 18 amino acids. For the CDR3, the DNA is TGCGCCAGCAGCGCGGGACTAGCGGGAGGCCGGGGCTACAATGAGCAGTTCTTC. Translating it yields CASSAGLAGGRGYNEQFF.

This clonotype was seen more than once but under ten times. This chain uses TRBV10-3 with TRBJ2-3; 13 positions agree with TRBD2. V shed 6 bases and J 2 bases; nucleotides not matched to a gene: 5. The CDR3 runs 16 residues. Germline CDR1 ENHRY, CDR2 SYGVKD. DNA for the CDR3: TGTGCCATCAGGGCGGGACTAGCGGGACACACAGATACGCAGTATTTT. Translating gives CAIRAGLAGHTDTQYF.

This clonotype has more than one count but fewer than ten. The V call is TRBV14, the J call TRBJ2-1, with a possible D match to TRBD2 (6 bases). The V gene lost 3 bases and the J gene lost 0 bases, with 12 bases spanning the gap. The germline V gene has CDR1 SGHDN and CDR2 FVKESK. The CDR3 spans 16 residues. This chain's CDR3 is CASSHFRESSYNEQFF. For the CDR3, the DNA is TGTGCCAGCAGCCATTTCCGGGAGAGCTCCTACAATGAGCAGTTCTTC.

This clonotype was detected only a few times. The chain recombines TRBV12-3 or TRBV12-4 with TRBJ2-3, with 8 bases matching TRBD2. The trim removed 5 bases at V and 2 bases at J, leaving 6 bases unmatched. The CDR3 consists of 15 residues. The CDR3 DNA follows: TGTGCCAGCAGTCCCCTAGCGGGCCCCACAGATACGCAGTATTTT. Protein sequence: CASSPLAGPTDTQYF.

The chain uses TRBV27 and TRBJ2-2; D uncertain. CDR3 size: 12 residues. Per the germline V gene, CDR1 is MNHEY and CDR2 is SMNVEV (reference sequence). V lost 6 bases and J 6 bases, leaving 8 bases between the germline ends. CDR3 DNA sequence: TGTGCCAGCAGCCGGACCTCCGGGGAGCTGTTTTTT. Its translation is CASSRTSGELFF.